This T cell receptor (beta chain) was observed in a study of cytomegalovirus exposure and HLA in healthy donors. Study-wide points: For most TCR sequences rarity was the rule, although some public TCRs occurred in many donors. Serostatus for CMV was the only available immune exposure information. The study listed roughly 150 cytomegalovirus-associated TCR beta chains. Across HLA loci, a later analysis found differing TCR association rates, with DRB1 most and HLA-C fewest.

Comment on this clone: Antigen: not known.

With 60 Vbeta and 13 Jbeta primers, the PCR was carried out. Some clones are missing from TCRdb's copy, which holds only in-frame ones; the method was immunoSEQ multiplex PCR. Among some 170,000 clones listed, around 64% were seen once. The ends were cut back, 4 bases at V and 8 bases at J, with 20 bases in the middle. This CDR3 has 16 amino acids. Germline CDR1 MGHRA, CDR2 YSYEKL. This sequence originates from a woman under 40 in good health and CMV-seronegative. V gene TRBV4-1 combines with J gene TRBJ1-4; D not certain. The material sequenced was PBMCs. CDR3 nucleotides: TGCGCCAGCAGCCCGTCAAGCTCCGCTTCGGTAGAAAAACTGTTTTTT. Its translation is CASSPSSSASVEKLFF.